Sequencing of this T cell receptor (beta chain) was carried out in a study of T cell repertoires in cytomegalovirus infection. Study context: Based on public TCR beta signatures, there were indications of CMV infection and of a matching HLA type. Study-level results: Ex vivo, HLA-C-restricted CMV-specific TCR beta clonotypes prevailed over the rest of the response. Cumulative public TCR beta family frequency identified carriers of CMV plus the relevant HLA.

This clonotype was recorded at least ten times. Its cognate antigen is unknown. One entry per CDR3 protein results from TCRdb running MiXCR on the reads. The data contain about 300,000 distinct CDR3 sequences, around 10% of them singletons. Sequenced material: PBMCs. The source is a human donor in good health (CMV status not recorded). Some clones in this sample may be carry-over from other donors' samples.

CDR3 nucleotides: TGTGCCATCAGTACGGACAGGGATTCTTATGGCTACACCTTC. Its protein is CAISTDRDSYGYTF. J is TRBJ1-2 and V is TRBV10-3, with TRBD1 identical over 8 bases. The trim removed 5 bases at V and 5 bases at J, leaving 7 bases unmatched. Germline values: CDR1 ENHRY, CDR2 SYGVKD. This CDR3 has 14 amino acids.